Described below is a single T cell receptor beta chain sequence and its context. Antigen: not known. Germline assignment: CDR1 SGHAT and CDR2 FQNNGV. The CDR3 runs to 13 residues. V lost 0 bases, J lost 5 bases, and 7 bases lay in between. These data are taken from a study of radiotherapy plus CTLA-4 blockade in lung cancer. Study-level points and caveats: TCR clones of tumor origin grew in blood after radiotherapy plus ipilimumab.

With ipilimumab providing CTLA-4 blockade, focal radiation was administered to patients who had chemo-refractory metastatic non-small-cell lung cancer. Generated by immunoSEQ multiplex PCR, the TCRdb table keeps only in-frame clones and is missing some. Counted here are roughly 66,000 clones, around 81% occurring once; the ten biggest clones make up 3.5% to 5%. This TCR came from a human donor with non-small cell lung cancer who had a partial response to radiotherapy plus ipilimumab. The specimen was peripheral blood, collected from a patient treated with radiotherapy plus ipilimumab. The chain is built from TRBV11-2 and TRBJ1-1; weak D call: TRBD1 (5 bases). The CDR3 loop is CASSLERGTEAFF. Here the CDR3 DNA reads TGTGCCAGCAGCTTAGAAAGGGGAACTGAAGCTTTCTTT.